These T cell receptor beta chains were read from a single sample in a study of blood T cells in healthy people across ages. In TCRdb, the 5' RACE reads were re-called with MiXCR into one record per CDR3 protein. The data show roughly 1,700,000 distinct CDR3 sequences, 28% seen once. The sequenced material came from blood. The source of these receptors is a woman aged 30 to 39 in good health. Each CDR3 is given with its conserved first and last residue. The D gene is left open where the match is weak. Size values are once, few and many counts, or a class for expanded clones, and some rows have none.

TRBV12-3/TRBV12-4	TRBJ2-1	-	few	CASTLDYNNEQFF	TGTGCCAGCACTCTCGACTATAACAATGAGCAGTTCTTC
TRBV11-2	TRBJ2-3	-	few	CASSSQERDTQYF	TGTGCCAGCAGCTCCCAAGAACGGGATACGCAGTATTTT
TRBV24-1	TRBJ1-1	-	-	CATSDTGRNEAFF	TGTGCCACCAGTGATACCGGACGGAACGAAGCTTTCTTT
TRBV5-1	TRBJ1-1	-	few	CASSLGVDGLNTEAFF	TGCGCCAGCAGCTTGGGGGTAGATGGCTTGAACACTGAAGCTTTCTTT
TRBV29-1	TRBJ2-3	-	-	CSVALQVTDTQYF	TGCAGCGTTGCACTCCAGGTCACAGATACGCAGTATTTT
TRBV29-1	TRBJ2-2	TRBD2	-	CSGAGGLAGNTGELFF	TGCAGCGGGGCGGGAGGACTAGCGGGGAACACCGGGGAGCTGTTTTTT
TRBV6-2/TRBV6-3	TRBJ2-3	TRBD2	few	CASSRFPGLAGVDTQYF	TGTGCCAGCAGTAGATTCCCGGGACTAGCGGGAGTAGATACGCAGTATTTT
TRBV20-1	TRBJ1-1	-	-	CSARDLLQGDTEAFF	TGCAGTGCTAGAGATTTATTGCAGGGTGACACTGAAGCTTTCTTT
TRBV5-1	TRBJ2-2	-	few	CASSPTLDSGELFF	TGCGCCAGCAGCCCGACGTTAGACTCTGGGGAGCTGTTTTTT
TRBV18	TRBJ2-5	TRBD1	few	CASSRRDRGTETQYF	TGTGCCAGCTCACGCCGGGACAGGGGCACGGAGACCCAGTACTTC
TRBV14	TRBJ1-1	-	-	CASSQVSGMNTEAFF	TGTGCCAGCAGCCAAGTGTCCGGGATGAACACTGAAGCTTTCTTT
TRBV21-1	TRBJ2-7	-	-	CAGPGQAIYEQYF	TGTGCCGGGCCTGGACAGGCGATCTACGAGCAGTACTTC
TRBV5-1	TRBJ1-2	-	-	CASSSEGGLDYGYTF	TGCGCCAGCAGCTCGGAAGGGGGGCTCGACTATGGCTACACCTTC
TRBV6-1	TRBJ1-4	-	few	CASSEHGGRGNEKLFF	TGTGCCAGCAGTGAACATGGGGGGAGGGGTAATGAAAAACTGTTTTTT
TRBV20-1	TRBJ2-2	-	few	CRARTTNTGELFF	TGCAGGGCAAGGACCACGAACACCGGGGAGCTGTTTTTT
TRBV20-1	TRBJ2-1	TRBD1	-	CSAPGQGGNGQFF	TGCAGTGCTCCTGGACAGGGAGGCAATGGGCAGTTCTTC
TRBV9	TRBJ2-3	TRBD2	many	CASSALSRGSGGTDTQYF	TGTGCCAGCAGCGCCCTTAGCCGAGGTAGCGGGGGAACAGATACGCAGTATTTT
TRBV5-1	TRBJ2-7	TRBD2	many	CASSLAVGGFGAGGYTYEQYF	TGCGCCAGCAGCTTGGCCGTAGGGGGCTTCGGAGCGGGAGGGTACACCTACGAGCAGTACTTC
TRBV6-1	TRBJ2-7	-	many	CASSEYGGGLLAYEQYF	TGTGCCAGCAGTGAATATGGAGGGGGGCTGCTTGCCTACGAGCAGTACTTC
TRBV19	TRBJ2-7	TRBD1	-	CASNRTGGSREQYF	TGTGCCAGTAACCGGACAGGGGGGTCTCGCGAGCAGTACTTC
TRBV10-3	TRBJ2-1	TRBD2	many	CAINGRSYNEQFF	TGTGCCATCAACGGGAGGTCCTACAATGAGCAGTTCTTC
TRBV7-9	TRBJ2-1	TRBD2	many	CASSPLAGGTYNEQFF	TGTGCCAGCAGCCCGTTGGCGGGAGGCACATACAATGAGCAGTTCTTC
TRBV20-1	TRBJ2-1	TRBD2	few	CSASRKAGGYNEQFF	TGCAGTGCTAGTCGCAAAGCGGGAGGGTACAATGAGCAGTTCTTC
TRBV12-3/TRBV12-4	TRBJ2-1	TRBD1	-	CASSKGQGYYNEQFF	TGTGCCAGCAGCAAAGGACAGGGATACTACAATGAGCAGTTCTTC